In its sample, the clone carrying this T cell receptor beta chain was seen once. The target antigen is unknown. The data are from a study of T cell responses to AZD1222 COVID-19 vaccine. CDR1 and CDR2 from the germline V gene are GTSNPN and SVGIG (reference sequence). Deletions cut 2 bases from V and 0 bases from J, with 13 bases between. The CDR3 is 16 residues long. Assay used: immunoSEQ multiplex PCR; TCRdb lists only in-frame clones, some missing. The table has about 180,000 clones, around 90% seen once. Study observations and caveats: At baseline, seropositivity was found in only a handful of AZD1222 recipients.

Here the sequenced sample was peripheral blood, taken on day 0 of AZD1222 vaccination. The gene calls are TRBV30 and TRBJ1-4; D may be TRBD1 (6 bases). The sequence came from an adult in good health. CDR3 loop: CAWSPSTGSTNEKLFF. In nucleotides, the CDR3 is TGTGCCTGGAGTCCTTCAACAGGGTCAACTAATGAAAAACTGTTTTTT. The full variable domain, its missing parts supplied by reference TRBV30 and TRBJ1-4, is SQTIHQWPATLVQPVGSPLSLECTVEGTSNPNLYWYRQAAGRGLQLLFYSVGIGQISSEVPQNLSASRPQDRQFILSSKKLLLSDSGFYLCAWSPSTGSTNEKLFFGSGTQLSVL.